This is a list of T cell receptor beta chains from one sample in a study of blood T cell repertoires in COVID-19. Assay: immunoSEQ multiplex PCR; the TCRdb copy retains only in-frame clones and omits some. The sample contains roughly 290,000 clones, approximately 85% of which appear only once. Sequenced material: PBMCs or T cells enriched from blood (not recorded which). These receptors came from a man aged 25-45 years who had recovered from COVID-19. The conserved cysteine and the conserved F or W are not part of the CDR3 here. Fields, in order: J gene, clone size, V gene, D gene, CDR3 protein. The D gene is left open where the match is weak. For some rows the clone size is stated as once, few or many, or as a class when expanded; others skip it.

J: TRBJ2-7; size: NA; V: TRBV5-1; D: NA; CDR3: ASSDTGLAYEQY
J: TRBJ1-1; size: NA; V: TRBV7-2; D: TRBD1; CDR3: ASSRTGDTEAF
J: TRBJ1-5; size: NA; V: TRBV12-5; D: NA; CDR3: ASGSQGGPNQPQH
J: TRBJ1-1; size: NA; V: TRBV11-3; D: NA; CDR3: ASSPGVNTEAF
J: TRBJ1-2; size: NA; V: TRBV5-1; D: NA; CDR3: ASSLEGVSGYT
J: TRBJ1-5; size: NA; V: TRBV12-5; D: NA; CDR3: ASGPGDLYQPQH
J: TRBJ2-5; size: NA; V: TRBV5-1; D: NA; CDR3: ASSWRPQETQY
J: TRBJ1-2; size: few; V: TRBV19; D: NA; CDR3: ASSDPGSMAVGYT
J: TRBJ2-3; size: NA; V: TRBV30; D: NA; CDR3: AWSVGGITDTQY
J: TRBJ1-5; size: NA; V: TRBV7-9; D: NA; CDR3: ASSARGGNQPQH
J: TRBJ1-6; size: once; V: TRBV30; D: NA; CDR3: AWSVTTDSPLH
J: TRBJ2-3; size: once; V: TRBV3-1/TRBV3-2; D: NA; CDR3: ASSQVMTGVTDTQY
J: TRBJ1-4; size: NA; V: TRBV29-1; D: NA; CDR3: SVVSRGQSATNEKLF
J: TRBJ2-1; size: NA; V: TRBV5-1; D: TRBD2; CDR3: ASSGLAGGTVLNEQF
J: TRBJ2-3; size: NA; V: TRBV3-1/TRBV3-2; D: NA; CDR3: ASTLSGRESTDTQY
J: TRBJ1-2; size: NA; V: TRBV30; D: NA; CDR3: AWSVLFPRTVNYGYT
J: TRBJ1-5; size: NA; V: TRBV5-8; D: NA; CDR3: ASSLTQDSHSNQPQH